This is a list of T cell receptor beta chains from one sample in a study of shared T cell receptors in the human thymus. Sequencing used immunoSEQ multiplex PCR; TCRdb keeps in-frame clones, though not all of them. The sample includes more than 550,000 clones, about 89% of them seen just once. Separately, the same data were catalogued under a study of human thymus T cells.

The sequencing sample was made of thymocytes. The receptors come from a boy under three years old with a congenital heart defect. Both conserved end residues are part of each CDR3.

j_call v_call cdr3_aa
TRBJ2-3 TRBV2 CASLASGPAALCTDTQYF
TRBJ1-5 TRBV2 CASRERQADQPQHF
TRBJ1-2 TRBV28 CASSSAGGPLGVYTF
TRBJ1-6 TRBV14 CASSQDLKGTGVSPLHF
TRBJ2-7 TRBV7-8 CASSGGDTAYEQYF
TRBJ2-7 TRBV27 CASSTQGLAGGLAHYEQYF
TRBJ2-5 TRBV7-6 CASSLGTSGEETQYF
TRBJ1-1 TRBV30 CAWSVQSAGERRTEDTEAFF
TRBJ2-7 TRBV2 CANGSGALFFEHEQYF
TRBJ2-3 TRBV30 CAWSVLARLTDTQYF
TRBJ2-1 TRBV4-1 CASSRPGTSSYNEQFF
TRBJ1-2 TRBV30 CAWSDNVYGYTF
TRBJ2-7 TRBV7-2 CASSLRDTSYEQYF
TRBJ2-1 TRBV6-5 CASIRAGGSEQFF
TRBJ1-3 TRBV7-9 CASSLRPGGNTIYF
TRBJ2-1 TRBV6-5 CASSRLAGGYNEQFF
TRBJ2-7 TRBV28 CASRIQDSYEQYF
TRBJ1-2 TRBV28 CASSLGLGRASYYGYTF
TRBJ1-2 TRBV5-1 CASSLTGDRVYGYTF
TRBJ2-3 TRBV5-1 CASSWGPGLARDTQYF
TRBJ2-5 TRBV9 CASSRDREETQYF
TRBJ1-5 TRBV28 CASSFPGAHYQPQHF
TRBJ1-5 TRBV5-5 CASSLEEQGPDQPQHF
TRBJ1-5 TRBV28 CASSLRGSPYSNQPQHF
TRBJ2-1 TRBV25-1 CASARRVRGTFKFF
TRBJ2-7 TRBV27 CASSFPGSYEQYF
TRBJ2-7 TRBV4-1 CASSRSPGQGIYEQYF
TRBJ1-1 TRBV11-2 CASSQGQGAMNTEAFF
TRBJ2-7 TRBV10-3 CAISESDFPLTLYEQYF
TRBJ2-3 TRBV30 CAWSNLAGERDTQYF
TRBJ2-2 TRBV28 CASSLGTGALTNTGELFF
TRBJ1-4 TRBV27 CASSLRDNQATNEKLFF
TRBJ2-3 TRBV28 CASSYPLLAGGPRTDTQYF
TRBJ1-2 TRBV5-1 CASSFLDRDIYGYTF
TRBJ2-1 TRBV2 CASSESAGPWGEQFF
TRBJ2-7 TRBV6-5 CASSYLREFHEQYF
TRBJ1-1 TRBV6-1 CASSRGGWDTEAFF
TRBJ2-7 TRBV27 CASSRLAGGNSYEQYF
TRBJ2-2 TRBV27 CASATFDSTGELFF
TRBJ1-5 TRBV21-1 CASSKGEYRGGNQPQHF
TRBJ1-3 TRBV9 CASSDLIPGGPGNTIYF